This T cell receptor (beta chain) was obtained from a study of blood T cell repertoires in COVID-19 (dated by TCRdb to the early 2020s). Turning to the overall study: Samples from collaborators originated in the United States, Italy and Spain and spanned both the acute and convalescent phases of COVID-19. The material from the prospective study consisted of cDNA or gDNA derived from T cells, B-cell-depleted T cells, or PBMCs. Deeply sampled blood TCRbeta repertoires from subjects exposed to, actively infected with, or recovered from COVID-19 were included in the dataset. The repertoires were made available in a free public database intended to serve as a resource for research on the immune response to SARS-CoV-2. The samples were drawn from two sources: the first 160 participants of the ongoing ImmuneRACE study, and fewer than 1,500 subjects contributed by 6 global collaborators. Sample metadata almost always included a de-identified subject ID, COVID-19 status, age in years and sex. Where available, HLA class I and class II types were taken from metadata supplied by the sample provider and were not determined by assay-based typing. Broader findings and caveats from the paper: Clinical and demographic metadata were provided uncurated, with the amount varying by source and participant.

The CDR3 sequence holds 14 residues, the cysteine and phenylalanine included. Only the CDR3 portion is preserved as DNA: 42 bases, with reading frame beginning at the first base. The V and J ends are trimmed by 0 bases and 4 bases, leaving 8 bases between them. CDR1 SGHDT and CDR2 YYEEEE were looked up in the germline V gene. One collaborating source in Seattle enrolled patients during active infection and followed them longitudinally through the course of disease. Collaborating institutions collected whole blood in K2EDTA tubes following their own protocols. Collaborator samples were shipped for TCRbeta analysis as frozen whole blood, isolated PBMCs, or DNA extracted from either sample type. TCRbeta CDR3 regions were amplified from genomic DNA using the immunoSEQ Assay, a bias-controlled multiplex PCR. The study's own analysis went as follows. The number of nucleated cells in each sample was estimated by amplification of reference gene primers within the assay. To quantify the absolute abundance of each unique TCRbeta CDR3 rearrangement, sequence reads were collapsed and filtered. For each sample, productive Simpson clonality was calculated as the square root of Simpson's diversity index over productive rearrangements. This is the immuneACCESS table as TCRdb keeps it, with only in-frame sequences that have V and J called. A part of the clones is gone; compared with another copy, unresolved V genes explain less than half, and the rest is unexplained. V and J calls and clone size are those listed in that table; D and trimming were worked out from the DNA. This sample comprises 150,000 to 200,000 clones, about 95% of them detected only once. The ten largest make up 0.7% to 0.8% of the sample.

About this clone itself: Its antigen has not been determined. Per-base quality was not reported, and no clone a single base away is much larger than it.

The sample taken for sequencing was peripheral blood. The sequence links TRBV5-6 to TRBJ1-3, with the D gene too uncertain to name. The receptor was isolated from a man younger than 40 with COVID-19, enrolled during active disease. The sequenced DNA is TGTGCCAGCAGCTTGGAGCCGGGGGGAAACACCATATATTTT. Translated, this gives CASSLEPGGNTIYF.